This T cell receptor beta chain was recovered during a study of OX40 agonist ivuxolimab in advanced cancers. About the study: Intravenous ivuxolimab was administered to patients every 2 weeks at 0.01 to 10 mg/kg. Age averaged around 60 years (range about 23 to 80), and just over 80% were male.

This clone appeared a few times. Its antigen is undetermined. The CDR3 runs 15 residues. Germline CDR1 and CDR2: SGDLS and YYNGEE. The V end was cut by 0 bases, the J end by 0 bases, with 9 bases between. This table comes from immunoSEQ multiplex PCR, and its TCRdb copy is limited to in-frame clones, with some not included. The repertoire holds about 69,000 clones, with around 85% as singletons. Study results and caveats: Antigen specificity was not determined for the expanded peripheral T cells. Clones of CD4+ and CD8+ blood T cells grew by week 6 at doses of 0.1 to 3.0 mg/kg.

The specimen was CD4+ or CD8+ T cells sorted from blood, collected in a trial of the OX40 agonist ivuxolimab. V and J are TRBV9 and TRBJ1-1; D gene uncertain. The TCR originated in an adult with an advanced solid tumor such as melanoma, head and neck, liver or kidney cancer. The CDR3 region has the DNA TGTGCCAGCAGCGTAGGTTCAGTTATGAACACTGAAGCTTTCTTT. It encodes CASSVGSVMNTEAFF.